The TCR beta chain under discussion was sequenced for a study of blood T cell repertoires in COVID-19. Study-level information: COVID-19 samples collected from the United States, Italy and Spain covered acute and convalescent phases.

In the authors' workflow: Cell counts per sample came from amplifying reference gene primers. Assay: immunoSEQ multiplex PCR; the TCRdb copy retains only in-frame clones and omits some. The V and J calls and clone size are taken from that table; D and trimming were inferred from the DNA. The data hold 300,000 to 350,000 clones, with roughly 90% observed a single time. Participants came from roughly 25 US areas, aged about 18 to 89 years. In assigning cohorts, the study relied on participant-reported clinical history. This clone came up a few times. Per the germline V gene, CDR1 is MNHEY and CDR2 is SVGAGI. Trimming shortened V by 7 bases and J by 0 bases, and 12 bases separated the two germline ends. The CDR3 has 14 amino acids.

This sequence was found in a woman aged 18-29 years with acute COVID-19. The sample consisted of PBMCs or T cells enriched from blood (not recorded which). The J gene is TRBJ1-1, the V gene TRBV6-5; TRBD1 might be the D (5 bases). CDR3 residues: CASMGTYMNTEAFF. The CDR3 nucleotides read TGTGCCAGCATGGGGACTTACATGAACACTGAAGCTTTCTTT.